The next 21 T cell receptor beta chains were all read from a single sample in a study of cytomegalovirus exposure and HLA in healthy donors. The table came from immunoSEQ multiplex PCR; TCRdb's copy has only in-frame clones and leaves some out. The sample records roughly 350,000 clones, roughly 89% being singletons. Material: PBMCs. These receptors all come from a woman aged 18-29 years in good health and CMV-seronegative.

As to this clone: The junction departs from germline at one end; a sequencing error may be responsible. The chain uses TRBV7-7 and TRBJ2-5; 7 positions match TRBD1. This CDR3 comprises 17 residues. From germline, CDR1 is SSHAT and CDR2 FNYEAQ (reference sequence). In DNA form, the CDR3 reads TGTGCTAGCAGCTTAGGGGGACCTTCTTCAGGGGGAGAGACCCAGTACTTC. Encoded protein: CASSLGGPSSGGETQYF.

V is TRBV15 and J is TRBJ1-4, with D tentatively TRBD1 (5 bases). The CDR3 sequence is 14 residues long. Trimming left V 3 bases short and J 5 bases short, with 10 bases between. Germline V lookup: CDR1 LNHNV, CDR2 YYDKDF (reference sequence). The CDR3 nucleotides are TGTGCCACCAGCAGGGAGAACAGGAATGAAAAACTGTTTTTT. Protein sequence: CATSRENRNEKLFF.

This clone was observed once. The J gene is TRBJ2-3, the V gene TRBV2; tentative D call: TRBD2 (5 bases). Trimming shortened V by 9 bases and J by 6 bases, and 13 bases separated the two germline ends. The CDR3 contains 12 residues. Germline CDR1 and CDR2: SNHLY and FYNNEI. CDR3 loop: CASASSGDTQYF. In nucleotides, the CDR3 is TGTGCCAGTGCTTCGTCGGGGGATACGCAGTATTTT.

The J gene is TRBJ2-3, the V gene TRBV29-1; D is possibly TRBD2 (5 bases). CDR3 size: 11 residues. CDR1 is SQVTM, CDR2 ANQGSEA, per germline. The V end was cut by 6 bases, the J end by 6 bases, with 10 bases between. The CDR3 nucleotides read TGCAGCGTCGGGATTTTCGATACGCAGTATTTT. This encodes CSVGIFDTQYF.

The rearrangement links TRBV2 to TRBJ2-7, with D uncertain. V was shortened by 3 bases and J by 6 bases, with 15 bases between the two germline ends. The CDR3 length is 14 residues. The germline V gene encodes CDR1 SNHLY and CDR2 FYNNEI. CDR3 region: CASSEQDAPSEQYF. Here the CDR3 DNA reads TGTGCCAGCAGTGAGCAGGATGCGCCATCCGAGCAGTACTTC.

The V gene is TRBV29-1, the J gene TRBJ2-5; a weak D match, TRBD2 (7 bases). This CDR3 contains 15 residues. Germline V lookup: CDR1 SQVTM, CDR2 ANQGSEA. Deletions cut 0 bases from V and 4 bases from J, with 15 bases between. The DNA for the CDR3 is TGCAGCGTTGAAGATTTAGGGGGGGTTGGAGAGACCCAGTACTTC. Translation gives CSVEDLGGVGETQYF.

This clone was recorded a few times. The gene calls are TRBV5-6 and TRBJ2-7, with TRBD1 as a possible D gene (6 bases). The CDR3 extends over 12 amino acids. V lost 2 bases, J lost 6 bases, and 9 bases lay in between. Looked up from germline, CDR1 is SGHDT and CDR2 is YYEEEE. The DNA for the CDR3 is TGTGCCAGCAGCTTCCAGACAGGCGAGCAGTACTTC. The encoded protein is CASSFQTGEQYF.

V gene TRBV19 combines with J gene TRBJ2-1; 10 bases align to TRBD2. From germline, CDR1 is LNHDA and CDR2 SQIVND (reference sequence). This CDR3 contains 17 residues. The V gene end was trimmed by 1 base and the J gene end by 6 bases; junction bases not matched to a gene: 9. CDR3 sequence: CASSIVRTSGPLNEQFF. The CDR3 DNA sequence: TGTGCCAGTAGTATAGTCAGGACTAGCGGCCCTCTCAATGAGCAGTTCTTC. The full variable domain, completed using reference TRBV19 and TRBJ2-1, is DGGITQSPKYLFRKEGQNVTLSCEQNLNHDAMYWYRQDPGQGLRLIYYSQIVNDFQKGDIAEGYSVSREKKESFPLTVTSAQKNPTAFYLCASSIVRTSGPLNEQFFGPGTRLTVL.

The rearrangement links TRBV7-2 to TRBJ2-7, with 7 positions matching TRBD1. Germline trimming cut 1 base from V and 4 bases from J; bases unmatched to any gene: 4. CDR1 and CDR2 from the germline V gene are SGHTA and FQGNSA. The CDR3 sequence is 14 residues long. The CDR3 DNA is TGTGCCAGCAGCTTAGAGCAGGGGGTATACGAGCAGTACTTC. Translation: CASSLEQGVYEQYF.

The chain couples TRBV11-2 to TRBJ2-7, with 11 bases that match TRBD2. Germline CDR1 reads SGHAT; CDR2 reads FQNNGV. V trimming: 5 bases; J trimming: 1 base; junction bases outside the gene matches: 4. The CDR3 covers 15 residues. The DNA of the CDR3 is TGTGCCAGCAGCCGCAGGACTAGCGGGTCCTACGAGCAGTACTTC. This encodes CASSRRTSGSYEQYF.

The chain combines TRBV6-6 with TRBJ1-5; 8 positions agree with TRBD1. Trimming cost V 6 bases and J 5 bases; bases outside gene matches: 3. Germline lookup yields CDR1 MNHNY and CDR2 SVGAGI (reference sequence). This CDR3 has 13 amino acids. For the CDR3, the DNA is TGTGCCAGCAGGGGACAGGCCGATCAGCCCCAGCATTTT. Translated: CASRGQADQPQHF.

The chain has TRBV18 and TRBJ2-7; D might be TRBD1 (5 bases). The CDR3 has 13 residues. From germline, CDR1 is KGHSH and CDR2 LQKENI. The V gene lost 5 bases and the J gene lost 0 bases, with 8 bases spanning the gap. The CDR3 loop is CASSVQDSYEQYF. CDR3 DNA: TGTGCCAGCTCAGTACAGGACTCCTACGAGCAGTACTTC.

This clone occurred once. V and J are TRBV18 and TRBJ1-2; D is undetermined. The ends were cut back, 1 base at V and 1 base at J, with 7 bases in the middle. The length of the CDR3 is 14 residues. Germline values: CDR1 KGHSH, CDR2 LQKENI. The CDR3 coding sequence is TGTGCCAGCTCACCACTCGACATTAACTATGGCTACACCTTC. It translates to CASSPLDINYGYTF.

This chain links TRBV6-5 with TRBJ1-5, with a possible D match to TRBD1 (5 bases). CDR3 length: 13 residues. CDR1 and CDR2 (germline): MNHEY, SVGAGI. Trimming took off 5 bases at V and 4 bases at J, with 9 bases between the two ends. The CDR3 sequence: CASSGHQNQPQHF. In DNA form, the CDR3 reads TGTGCCAGCAGTGGACACCAAAATCAGCCCCAGCATTTT.

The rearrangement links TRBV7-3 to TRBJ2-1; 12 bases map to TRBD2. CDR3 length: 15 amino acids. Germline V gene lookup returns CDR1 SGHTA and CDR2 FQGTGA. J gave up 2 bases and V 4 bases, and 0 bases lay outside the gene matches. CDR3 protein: CASSWTSGTYNEQFF. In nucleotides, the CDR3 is TGTGCCAGCAGCTGGACTAGCGGGACCTACAATGAGCAGTTCTTC.

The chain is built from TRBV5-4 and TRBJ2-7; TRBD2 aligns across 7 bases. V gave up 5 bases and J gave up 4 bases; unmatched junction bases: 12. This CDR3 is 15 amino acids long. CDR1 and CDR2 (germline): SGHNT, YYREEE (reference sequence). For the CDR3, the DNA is TGTGCCAGCAGTCTTGGCAGCGGGATTGTTTACGAGCAGTACTTC. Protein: CASSLGSGIVYEQYF.

The DNA for the CDR3 is TGCAGCGTTGAATCAGAGGGGGCTTCTTACAATGAGCAGTTCTTC. Its translation: CSVESEGASYNEQFF. The chain combines TRBV29-1 with TRBJ2-1, with 7 bases aligning to TRBD1. This CDR3 is 15 amino acids long. V lost 2 bases and J lost 4; bases outside the gene matches: 8. Germline CDR1 and CDR2: SQVTM and ANQGSEA.

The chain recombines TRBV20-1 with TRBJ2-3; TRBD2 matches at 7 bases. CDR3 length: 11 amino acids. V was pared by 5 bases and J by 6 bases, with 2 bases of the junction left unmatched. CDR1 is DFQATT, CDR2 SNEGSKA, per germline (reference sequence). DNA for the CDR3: TGCAGTGCTGCGCGGGGGGATACGCAGTATTTT. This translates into CSAARGDTQYF.

CDR3 coding DNA: TGTGCCAGCAGCACCGGACTAGCGGGAGTTGAAAATGAGCAGTTCTTC. It translates to CASSTGLAGVENEQFF. The chain recombines TRBV5-4 with TRBJ2-1; TRBD2 agrees at 13 bases. Germline V gives CDR1 SGHNT, CDR2 YYREEE (reference sequence). The V segment lost 4 bases and the J segment 7 bases; nucleotides outside the gene matches: 8. This CDR3 comprises 16 residues.

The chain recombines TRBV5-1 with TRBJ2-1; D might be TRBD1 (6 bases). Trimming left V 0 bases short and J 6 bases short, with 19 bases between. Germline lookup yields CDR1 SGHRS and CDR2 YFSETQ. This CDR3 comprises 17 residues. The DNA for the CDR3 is TGCGCCAGCAGCTTGGAAGGGGGACGGAACCTCCCCAATGAGCAGTTCTTC. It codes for CASSLEGGRNLPNEQFF.

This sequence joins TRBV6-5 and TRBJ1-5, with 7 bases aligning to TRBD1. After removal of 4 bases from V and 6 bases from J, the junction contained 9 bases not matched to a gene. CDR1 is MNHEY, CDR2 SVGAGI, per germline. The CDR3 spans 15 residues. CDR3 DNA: TGTGCCAGCAGTTTGGTACAGGGGTCCGGTCAGCCCCAGCATTTT. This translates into CASSLVQGSGQPQHF.